This entry is about one T cell receptor (beta chain). Many counts were recorded for this clonotype. Its antigen is unknown. No much larger clonotype is one base removed from it; base qualities were not supplied. This sample is part of a study of T-cell reconstitution after alpha-beta-depleted transplantation in children (dated by TCRdb to 2016 to 2017). Regarding the study in general: T-cell immune reconstitution after TCRalphabeta/CD19-depleted allogeneic hematopoietic cell transplantation in children was quantitatively tracked in the study by means of TCR repertoire profiling. Broad study findings and their caveats: The apparently early alphabetaT-cell count recovery about two months after transplant was reportedly dependent on only several hundred rapidly expanded clones derived from non-depleted graft cells. Over subsequent months, a decline in hyperexpanded clone frequencies was noted, and after one year, T-cell counts and TCRbeta diversity were mostly ascribed to newly produced T cells. In some patients, the high TCRbeta diversity seen at day 60 was put down to recipient T cells and intrathymic progenitors that had survived conditioning.

The method behind the library was PCR. The sequencing machine was an Illumina HiSeq 2500. TCR library preparation used molecular barcoding, with unique molecular identifiers applied to normalize quantification of the TCRbeta repertoire. TCRdb redid the processing of the public reads, applying fastp at Q25 and MiXCR, and retained in-frame beta chains. Each CDR3 protein gets just one entry, which takes the most common genes and DNA from the rows behind it. The sample profile shows around 700,000 distinct CDR3 sequences; 10% to 15% of them were found once. The top ten constitute 0.79% of the sample. The CDR3 spans 13 residues, from the cysteine through the phenylalanine. The DNA shown is the 39-base CDR3, in frame from base 1. Based on the germline V gene, the CDR1 and CDR2 sequences are SGHRS and YFSETQ. At the junction V is shortened by 6 bases and J by 0 bases; bases outside the gene matches: 1. Taken with the paper, the label for treatment or condition translates to: allogeneic hematopoietic cell transplantation with graft depleted of TCRalphabeta T cells and CD19 B cells. The transplant recipients were children given TCRalphabeta/CD19-depleted allogeneic hematopoietic cell grafts.

This TCR derives from a girl aged 2-10 years with congenital amegakaryocytic thrombocytopenia, due to receive a stem cell transplant. The specimen was PBMCs, collected before TCRalphabeta/CD19-depleted stem cell transplant. This chain joins TRBV5-1 to TRBJ2-3, and 7 junction bases match TRBD1. The DNA sequence reads TGCGCCAGCAACAGGGGAAGCACAGATACGCAGTATTTT. Its protein reads: CASNRGSTDTQYF.